This T cell receptor (beta chain) comes out of a study of blood T cell repertoires in COVID-19. Looking at the study overall: From T cells, B-cell-depleted T cells, or PBMCs came the material, which was cDNA or gDNA.

The CDR3 has 16 residues. V lost 4 bases and J lost 2; bases outside the gene matches: 7. Germline loops: CDR1 SNHLY, CDR2 FYNNEI. Some clones are missing from TCRdb's copy, which holds only in-frame ones; the method was immunoSEQ multiplex PCR. The sample holds about 250,000 clones; around nine tenths are singletons and the top ten take 1.3% to 1.5%. The chain links TRBV2 to TRBJ2-5; 10 bases line up with TRBD2. The clonotype originates from a man at least 80 years old with acute or convalescent COVID-19. The specimen sequenced was peripheral blood. This CDR3 reads CASSGGGAGGQETQYF. The CDR3 nucleotides are TGTGCCAGCAGTGGGGGCGGAGCGGGGGGGCAAGAGACCCAGTACTTC.